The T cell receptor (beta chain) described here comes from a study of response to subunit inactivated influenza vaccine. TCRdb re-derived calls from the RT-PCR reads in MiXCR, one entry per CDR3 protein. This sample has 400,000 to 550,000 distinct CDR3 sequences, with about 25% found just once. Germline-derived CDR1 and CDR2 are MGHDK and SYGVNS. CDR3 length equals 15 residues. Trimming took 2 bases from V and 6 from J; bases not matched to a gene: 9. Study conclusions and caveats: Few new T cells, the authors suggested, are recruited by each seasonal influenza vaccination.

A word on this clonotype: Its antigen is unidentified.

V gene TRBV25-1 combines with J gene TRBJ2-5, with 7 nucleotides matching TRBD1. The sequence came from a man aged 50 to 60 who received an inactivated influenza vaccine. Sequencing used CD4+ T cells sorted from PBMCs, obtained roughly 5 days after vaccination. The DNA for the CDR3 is TGTGCCAGCAGTGAACCCGGAAACAGGGGAAAGACCCAGTACTTC. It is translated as CASSEPGNRGKTQYF.